This T cell receptor beta chain emerged from a study of blood T cell repertoires in COVID-19. Across the study: T cells, B-cell-depleted T cells, or PBMCs provided the cDNA or gDNA that served as material.

Sequenced by immunoSEQ multiplex PCR; TCRdb stores in-frame clones only, minus some. The sample lists more than 120,000 clones; approximately 80% were seen once. The J segment lost 7 bases and the V segment lost 4 bases, leaving 5 bases of the junction unmatched. The CDR3 runs 14 residues. The germline gives CDR1 SGHNT, CDR2 YENEEA. Sample: peripheral blood. The clonotype originates from a human donor in a cohort sampled during active COVID-19. The rearrangement joins TRBV11-3 to TRBJ2-2, with 8 bases matching TRBD2. In nucleotides, the CDR3 is TGTGCCAGCAGCTCCGGGGGGGCGTTCGGGGAGCTGTTTTTT. Protein product: CASSSGGAFGELFF.